This TCR beta chain was retrieved from a study of blood T cells in healthy people across ages. General study findings and limits: In older individuals, TCR beta diversity per million T cells was lower, falling roughly linearly with age.

A J-beta primer mix and a sample-barcoded 5' primer were used in a second PCR of about 7 to 12 cycles. TCRdb recomputed calls from the 5' RACE reads with MiXCR, one row per CDR3 protein. The data hold 590,000 or so distinct CDR3 sequences, with about 30% observed a single time. As for this clonotype: Its antigen is undetermined.

The sample was blood. The receptor was derived from a woman at least 80 years old in good health.

The CDR3 protein is CSIANRDLGTPYEQYF. DNA of the CDR3: TGCAGTATCGCCAACCGGGACCTCGGGACTCCCTACGAGCAGTACTTC. The chain uses TRBV20-1 and TRBJ2-7; D may be TRBD2 (6 bases). This CDR3 spans 16 amino acids. Germline V gene lookup returns CDR1 DFQATT and CDR2 SNEGSKA (reference sequence). Trimming cost V 8 bases and J 2 bases, with 25 bases left between them.